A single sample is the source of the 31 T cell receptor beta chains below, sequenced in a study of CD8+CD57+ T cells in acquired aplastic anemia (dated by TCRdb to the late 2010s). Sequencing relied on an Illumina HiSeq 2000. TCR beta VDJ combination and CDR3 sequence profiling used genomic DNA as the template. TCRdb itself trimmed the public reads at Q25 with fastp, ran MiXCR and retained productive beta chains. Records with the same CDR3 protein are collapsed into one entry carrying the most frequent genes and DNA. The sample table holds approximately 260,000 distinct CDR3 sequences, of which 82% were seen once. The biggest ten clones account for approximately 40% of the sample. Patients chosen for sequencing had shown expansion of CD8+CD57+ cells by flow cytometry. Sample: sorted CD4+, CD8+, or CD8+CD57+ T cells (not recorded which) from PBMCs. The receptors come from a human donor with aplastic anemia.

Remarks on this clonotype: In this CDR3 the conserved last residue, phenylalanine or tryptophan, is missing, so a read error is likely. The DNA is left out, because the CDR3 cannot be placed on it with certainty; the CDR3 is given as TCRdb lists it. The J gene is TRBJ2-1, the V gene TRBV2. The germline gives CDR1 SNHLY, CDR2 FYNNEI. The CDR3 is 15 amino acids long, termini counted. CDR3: CASRDSGSYYKQQFG.

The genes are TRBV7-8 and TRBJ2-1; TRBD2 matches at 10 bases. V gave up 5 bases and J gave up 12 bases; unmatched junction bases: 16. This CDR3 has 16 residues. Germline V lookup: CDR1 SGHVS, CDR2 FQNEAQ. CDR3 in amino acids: CASSVYSGGFFNSQFF. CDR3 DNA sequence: TGTGCCAGCAGCGTTTATAGCGGGGGGTTTTTCAATTCGCAGTTCTTC.

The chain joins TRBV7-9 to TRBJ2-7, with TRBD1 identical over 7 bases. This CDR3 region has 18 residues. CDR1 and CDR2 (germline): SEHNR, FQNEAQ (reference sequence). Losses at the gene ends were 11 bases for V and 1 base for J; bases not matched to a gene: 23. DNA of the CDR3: TGTGCCGGACACTTTCATCCAGACGGGACAGCCCTTTCCTACGAGCAGTACGTC. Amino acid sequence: CAGHFHPDGTALSYEQYV.

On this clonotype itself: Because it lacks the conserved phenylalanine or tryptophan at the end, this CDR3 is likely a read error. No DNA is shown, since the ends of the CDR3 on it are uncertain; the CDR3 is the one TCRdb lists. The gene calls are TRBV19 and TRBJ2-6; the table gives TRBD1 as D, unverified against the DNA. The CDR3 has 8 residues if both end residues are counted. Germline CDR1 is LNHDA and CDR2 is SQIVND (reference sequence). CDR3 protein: CASSIPGQ.

The CDR3 DNA sequence: TGTGCCAGCAGTGAGGGCCACACTAATGAAAAACTGTTTTTT. Translated, it gives CASSEGHTNEKLFF. This chain uses TRBV2 with TRBJ1-4; D gene uncertain. Germline-derived CDR1 and CDR2 are SNHLY and FYNNEI. CDR3 length: 14 amino acids. Between the trimmed V and J ends, which lost 3 bases and 2 bases, there was a span of 7 bases.

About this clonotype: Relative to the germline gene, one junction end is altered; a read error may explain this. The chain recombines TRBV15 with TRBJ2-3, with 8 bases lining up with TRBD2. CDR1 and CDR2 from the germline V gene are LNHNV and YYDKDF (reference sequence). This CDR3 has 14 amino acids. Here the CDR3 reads CASSVAGGPYTQYF. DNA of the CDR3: TGTGCCAGCAGCGTCGCGGGAGGTCCCTATACGCAGTATTTT.

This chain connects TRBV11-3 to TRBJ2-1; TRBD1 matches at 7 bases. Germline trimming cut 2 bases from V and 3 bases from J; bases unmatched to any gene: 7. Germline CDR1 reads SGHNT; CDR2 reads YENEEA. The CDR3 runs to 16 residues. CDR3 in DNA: TGTGCCAGCAGCTTAACTCTGACAGGGTACTACAATGAGCAGTTCTTC. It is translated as CASSLTLTGYYNEQFF.

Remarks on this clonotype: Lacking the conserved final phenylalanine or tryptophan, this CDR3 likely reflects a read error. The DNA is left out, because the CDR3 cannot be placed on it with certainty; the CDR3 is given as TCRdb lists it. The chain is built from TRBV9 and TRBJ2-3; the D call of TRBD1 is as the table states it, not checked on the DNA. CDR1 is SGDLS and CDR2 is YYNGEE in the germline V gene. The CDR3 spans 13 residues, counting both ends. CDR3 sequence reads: CASSSGGASRNQL.

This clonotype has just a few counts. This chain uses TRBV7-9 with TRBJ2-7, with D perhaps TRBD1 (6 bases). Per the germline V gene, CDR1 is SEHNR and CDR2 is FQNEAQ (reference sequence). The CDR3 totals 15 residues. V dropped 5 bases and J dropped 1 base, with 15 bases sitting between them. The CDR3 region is CASSRRTALSYEQYV. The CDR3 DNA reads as TGTGCCAGCAGCCGACGGACAGCCCTTTCCTACGAGCAGTACGTC.

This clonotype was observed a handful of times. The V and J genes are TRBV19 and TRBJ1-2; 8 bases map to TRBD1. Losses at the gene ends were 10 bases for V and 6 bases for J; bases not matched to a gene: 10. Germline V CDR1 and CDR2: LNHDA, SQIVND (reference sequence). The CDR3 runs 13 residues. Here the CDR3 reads CATEDREKNGYTF. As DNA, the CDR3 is TGTGCCACTGAGGACAGGGAAAAGAATGGCTACACCTTC.

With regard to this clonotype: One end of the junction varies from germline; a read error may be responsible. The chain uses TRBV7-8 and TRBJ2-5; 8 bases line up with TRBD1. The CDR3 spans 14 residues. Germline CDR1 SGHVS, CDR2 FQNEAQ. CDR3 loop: CASSLDLTGDTEDF. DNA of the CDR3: TGTGCCAGCAGCTTAGATCTGACAGGGGACACTGAAGACTTC.

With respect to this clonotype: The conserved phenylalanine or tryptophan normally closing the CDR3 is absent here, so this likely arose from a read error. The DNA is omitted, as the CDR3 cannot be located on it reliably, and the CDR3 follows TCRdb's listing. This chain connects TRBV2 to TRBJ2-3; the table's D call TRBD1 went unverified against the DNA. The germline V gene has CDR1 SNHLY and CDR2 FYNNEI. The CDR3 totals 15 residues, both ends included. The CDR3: CASSEAGQNQPQQFC.

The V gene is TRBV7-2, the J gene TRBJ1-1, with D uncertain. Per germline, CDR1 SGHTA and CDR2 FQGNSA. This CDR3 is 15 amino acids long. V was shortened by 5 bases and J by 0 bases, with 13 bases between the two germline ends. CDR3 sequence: CASSTGSRLNTEAFF. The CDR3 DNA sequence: TGTGCCAGCAGCACGGGGTCGCGATTGAACACTGAAGCTTTCTTT.

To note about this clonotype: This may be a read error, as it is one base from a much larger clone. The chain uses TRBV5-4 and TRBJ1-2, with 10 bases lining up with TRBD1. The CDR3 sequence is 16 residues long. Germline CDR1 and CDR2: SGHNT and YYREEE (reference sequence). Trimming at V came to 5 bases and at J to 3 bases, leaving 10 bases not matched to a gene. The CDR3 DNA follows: TGTGCCAGCAGGGGGGGGGACAGGGGCTTGGACTATGGCTACACCTTC. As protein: CASRGGDRGLDYGYTF.

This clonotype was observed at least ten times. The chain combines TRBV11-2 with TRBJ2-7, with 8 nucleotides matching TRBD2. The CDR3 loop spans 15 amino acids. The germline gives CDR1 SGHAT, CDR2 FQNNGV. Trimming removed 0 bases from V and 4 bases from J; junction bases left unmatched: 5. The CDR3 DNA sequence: TGTGCCAGCAGCTTAGATCGCGCGGGAGGTTACGAGCAGTACGTC. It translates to CASSLDRAGGYEQYV.

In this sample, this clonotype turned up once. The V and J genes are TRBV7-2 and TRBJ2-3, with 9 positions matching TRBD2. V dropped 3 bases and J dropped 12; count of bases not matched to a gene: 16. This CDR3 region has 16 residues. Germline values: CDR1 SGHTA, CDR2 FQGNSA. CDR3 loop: CASSLAGGDHYGTQYF. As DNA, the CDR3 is TGTGCCAGCAGCTTGGCGGGGGGGGATCACTATGGCACCCAGTATTTT.

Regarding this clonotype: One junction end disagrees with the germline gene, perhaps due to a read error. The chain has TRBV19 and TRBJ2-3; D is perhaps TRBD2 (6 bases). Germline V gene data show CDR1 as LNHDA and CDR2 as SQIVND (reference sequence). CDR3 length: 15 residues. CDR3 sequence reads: CASSIAGESYNKQFF. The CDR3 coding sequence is TGTGCCAGTAGTATAGCGGGGGAGTCCTACAATAAGCAGTTTTTC. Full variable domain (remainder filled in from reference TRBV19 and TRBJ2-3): DGGITQSPKYLFRKEGQNVTLSCEQNLNHDAMYWYRQDPGQGLRLIYYSQIVNDFQKGDIAEGYSVSREKKESFPLTVTSAQKNPTAFYLCASSIAGESYNKQFFGPGTRLTVL.

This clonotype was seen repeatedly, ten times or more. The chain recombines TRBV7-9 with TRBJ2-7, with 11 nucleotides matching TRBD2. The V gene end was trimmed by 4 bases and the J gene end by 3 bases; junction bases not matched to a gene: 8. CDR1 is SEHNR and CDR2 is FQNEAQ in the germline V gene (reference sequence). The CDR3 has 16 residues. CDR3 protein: CASSSPLAGGGYEQYF. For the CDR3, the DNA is TGTGCCAGCAGCTCCCCCCTAGCGGGGGGAGGCTACGAGCAGTACTTC. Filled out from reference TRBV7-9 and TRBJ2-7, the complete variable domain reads DTGVSQNPRHKITKRGQNVTFRCDPISEHNRLYWYRQTLGQGPEFLTYFQNEAQLEKSRLLSDRFSAERPKGSFSTLEIQRTEQGDSAMYLCASSSPLAGGGYEQYFGPGTRLTVT.

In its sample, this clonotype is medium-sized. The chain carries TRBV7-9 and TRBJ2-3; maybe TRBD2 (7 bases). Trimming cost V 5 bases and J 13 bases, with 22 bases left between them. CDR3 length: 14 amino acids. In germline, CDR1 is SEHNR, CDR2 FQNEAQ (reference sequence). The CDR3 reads CASSLQGGARVKYF. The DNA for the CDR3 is TGTGCCAGCAGCCTACAAGGGGGGGCCCGGGTCAAGTATTTT.

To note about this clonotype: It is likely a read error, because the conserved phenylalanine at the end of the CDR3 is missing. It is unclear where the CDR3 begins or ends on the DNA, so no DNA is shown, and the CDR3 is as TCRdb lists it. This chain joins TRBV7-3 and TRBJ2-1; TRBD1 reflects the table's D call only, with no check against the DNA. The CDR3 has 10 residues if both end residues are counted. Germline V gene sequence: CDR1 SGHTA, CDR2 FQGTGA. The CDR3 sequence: CASSRQANAI.

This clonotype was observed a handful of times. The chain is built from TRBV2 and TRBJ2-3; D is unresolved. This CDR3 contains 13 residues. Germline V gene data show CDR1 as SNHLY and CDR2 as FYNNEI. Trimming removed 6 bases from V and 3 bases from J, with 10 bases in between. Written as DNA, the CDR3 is TGTGCCAGCAGGGACGGTCTGACAGATACGCAGTATTTT. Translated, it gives CASRDGLTDTQYF.

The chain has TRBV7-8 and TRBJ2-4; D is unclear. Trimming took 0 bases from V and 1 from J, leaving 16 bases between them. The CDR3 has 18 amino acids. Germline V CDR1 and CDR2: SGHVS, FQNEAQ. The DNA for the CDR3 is TGTGCCAGCAGCTTAGCGGGAAAACTTGGTTCGGCCAAAAACATTCAGTACTTC. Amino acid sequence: CASSLAGKLGSAKNIQYF.

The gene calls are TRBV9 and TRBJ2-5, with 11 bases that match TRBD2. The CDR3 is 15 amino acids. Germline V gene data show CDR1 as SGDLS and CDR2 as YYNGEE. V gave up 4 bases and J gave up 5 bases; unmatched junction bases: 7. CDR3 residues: CASSLVAGGVETQYF. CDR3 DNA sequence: TGTGCCAGCAGCCTAGTAGCGGGGGGGGTGGAGACCCAGTACTTC.

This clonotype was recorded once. The CDR3 bases are TGCGCCAGCAGCTTTTCGGGACAGGCGAACTCCTATAATTCACCCCTCCACTTT. Its translation is CASSFSGQANSYNSPLHF. The chain uses TRBV5-1 and TRBJ1-6, with TRBD1 matching 8 bases. The CDR3 runs 18 residues. Germline V lookup: CDR1 SGHRS, CDR2 YFSETQ. The junction had 7 bases not matched to a gene; V was cut back by 2 bases and J by 0 bases.

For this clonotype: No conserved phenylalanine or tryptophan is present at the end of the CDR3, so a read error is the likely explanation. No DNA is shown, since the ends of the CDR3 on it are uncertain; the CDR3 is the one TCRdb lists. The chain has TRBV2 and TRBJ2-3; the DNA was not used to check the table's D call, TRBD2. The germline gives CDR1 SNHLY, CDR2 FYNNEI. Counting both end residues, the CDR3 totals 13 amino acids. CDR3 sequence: CAIGDSATDTQSS.

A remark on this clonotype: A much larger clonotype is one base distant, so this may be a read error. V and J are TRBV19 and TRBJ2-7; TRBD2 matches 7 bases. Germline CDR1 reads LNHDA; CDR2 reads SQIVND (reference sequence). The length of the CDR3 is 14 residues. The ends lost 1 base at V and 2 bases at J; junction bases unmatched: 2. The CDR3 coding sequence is TGTGCCAGTAGTATAGCTAGCGGAGCCTACGAGCAGTACGTC. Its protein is CASSIASGAYEQYV.

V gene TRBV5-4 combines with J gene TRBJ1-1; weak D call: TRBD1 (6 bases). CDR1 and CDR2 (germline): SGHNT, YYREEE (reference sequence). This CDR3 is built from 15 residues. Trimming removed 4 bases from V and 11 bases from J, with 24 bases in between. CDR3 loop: CASSAEGDPSGRAFF. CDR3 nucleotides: TGTGCCAGCAGCGCCGAGGGGGATCCCTCAGGGCGGGCTTTCTTT.

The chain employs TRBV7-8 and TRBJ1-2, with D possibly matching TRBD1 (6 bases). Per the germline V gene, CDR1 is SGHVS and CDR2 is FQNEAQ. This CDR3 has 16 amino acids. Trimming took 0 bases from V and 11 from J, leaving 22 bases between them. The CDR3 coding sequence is TGTGCCAGCAGCTTAGCGGGGGGCGCCGATACGTATTATTACACCTTC. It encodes CASSLAGGADTYYYTF.

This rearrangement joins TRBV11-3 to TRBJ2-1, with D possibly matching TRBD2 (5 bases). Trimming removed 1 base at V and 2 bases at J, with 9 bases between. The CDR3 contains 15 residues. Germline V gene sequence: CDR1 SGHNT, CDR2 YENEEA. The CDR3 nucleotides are TGTGCCAGCAGCTTAGTTATCGGGGCCTACAATGAGCAGTTCTTC. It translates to CASSLVIGAYNEQFF.

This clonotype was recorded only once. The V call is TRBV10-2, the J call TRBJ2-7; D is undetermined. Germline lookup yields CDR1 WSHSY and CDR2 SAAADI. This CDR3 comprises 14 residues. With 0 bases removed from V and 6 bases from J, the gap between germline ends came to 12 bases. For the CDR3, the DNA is TGCGCCAGCAGTGAGTCGAACGGGCTGGGCGAGCAGTACTTC. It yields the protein CASSESNGLGEQYF.

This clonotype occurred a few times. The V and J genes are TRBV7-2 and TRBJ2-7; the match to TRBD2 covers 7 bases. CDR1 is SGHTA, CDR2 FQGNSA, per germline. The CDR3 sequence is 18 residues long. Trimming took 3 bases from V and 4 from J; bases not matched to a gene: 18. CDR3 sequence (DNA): TGTGCCAGCAGCTTGCCTAGCGGCAGCGGAGATACGCAGTACGAGCAGTACGTC. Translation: CASSLPSGSGDTQYEQYV.